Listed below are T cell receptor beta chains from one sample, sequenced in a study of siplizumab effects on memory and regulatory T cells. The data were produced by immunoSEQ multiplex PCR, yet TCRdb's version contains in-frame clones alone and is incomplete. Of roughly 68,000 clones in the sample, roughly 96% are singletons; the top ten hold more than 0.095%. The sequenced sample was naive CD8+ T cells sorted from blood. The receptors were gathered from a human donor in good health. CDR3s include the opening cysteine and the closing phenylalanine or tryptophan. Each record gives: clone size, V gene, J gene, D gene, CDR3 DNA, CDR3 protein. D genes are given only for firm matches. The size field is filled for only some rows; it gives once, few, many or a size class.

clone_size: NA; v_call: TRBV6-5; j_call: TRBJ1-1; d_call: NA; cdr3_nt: TGTGCCAGCAGTCAATCGGCCGGCCTGAACACTGAAGCTTTCTTT; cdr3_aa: CASSQSAGLNTEAFF
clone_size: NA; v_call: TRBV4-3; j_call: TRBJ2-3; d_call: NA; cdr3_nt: TGCGCCAGCAGCCAAGTTGGGGAGAGAGCGGCCACAGATACGCAGTATTTT; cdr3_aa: CASSQVGERAATDTQYF
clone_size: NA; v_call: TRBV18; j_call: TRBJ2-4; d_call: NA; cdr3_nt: TGTGCCAGCTCACCAGGGCAGGGGGCCAAAAACATTCAGTACTTC; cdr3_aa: CASSPGQGAKNIQYF
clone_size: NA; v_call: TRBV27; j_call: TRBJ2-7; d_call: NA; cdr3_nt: TGTGCCAGCAGTTTCTCTGGCCACGAGCAGTACTTC; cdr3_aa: CASSFSGHEQYF
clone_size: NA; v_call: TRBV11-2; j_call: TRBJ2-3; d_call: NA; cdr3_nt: TGTGCCAGCAGCTTGGCGGGGGATACGCAGTATTTT; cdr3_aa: CASSLAGDTQYF
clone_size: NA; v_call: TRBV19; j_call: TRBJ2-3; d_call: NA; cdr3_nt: TGTGCCAGTAGTATGGGCTCCAGCCCCACAGATACGCAGTATTTT; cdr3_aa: CASSMGSSPTDTQYF
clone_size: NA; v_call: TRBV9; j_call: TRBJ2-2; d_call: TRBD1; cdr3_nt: TGTGCCAGCAGCGAAATCAGGGGGCTCCACACCGGGGAGCTGTTTTTT; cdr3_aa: CASSEIRGLHTGELFF
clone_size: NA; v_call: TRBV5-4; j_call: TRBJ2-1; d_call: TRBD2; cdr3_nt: TGTGCCAGCAGATTCACCGGGACTAGCGGGCCCAATGAGCAGTTCTTC; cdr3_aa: CASRFTGTSGPNEQFF
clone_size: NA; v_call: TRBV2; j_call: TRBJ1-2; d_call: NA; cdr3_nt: TGTGCCAGCAGTTTACCGCAGGAGTTCTTTTTAGGGGGCTACACCTTC; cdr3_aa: CASSLPQEFFLGGYTF
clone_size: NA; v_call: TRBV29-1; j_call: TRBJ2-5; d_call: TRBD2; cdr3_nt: TGCAGCGCCCTACCGGGCGGGGGGGCCGCAGAGACCCAGTACTTC; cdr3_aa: CSALPGGGAAETQYF
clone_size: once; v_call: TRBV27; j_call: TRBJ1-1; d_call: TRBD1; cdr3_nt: TGTGCCAGCACCAGGGGGGGCGGGAACACTGAAGCTTTCTTT; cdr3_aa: CASTRGGGNTEAFF
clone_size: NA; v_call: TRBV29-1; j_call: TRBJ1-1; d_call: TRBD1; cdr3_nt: TGCAGCGCCGAAAATTGGGACAGGGTGGGCACTGAAGCTTTCTTT; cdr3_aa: CSAENWDRVGTEAFF
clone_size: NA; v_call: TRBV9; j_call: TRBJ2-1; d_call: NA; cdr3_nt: TGTGCCAGCAGCGTAGGGTATGAGCAGTTCTTC; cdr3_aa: CASSVGYEQFF
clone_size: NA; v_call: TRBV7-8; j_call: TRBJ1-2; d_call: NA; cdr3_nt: TGTGCCAGCAGCTTAGCTGATGGGGGGCAGGACTATGGCTACACCTTC; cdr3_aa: CASSLADGGQDYGYTF
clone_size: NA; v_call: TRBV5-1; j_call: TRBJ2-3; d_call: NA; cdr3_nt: TGCGCCAGCAGCTCTGGGCGGGGCACAGATACGCAGTATTTT; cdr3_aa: CASSSGRGTDTQYF
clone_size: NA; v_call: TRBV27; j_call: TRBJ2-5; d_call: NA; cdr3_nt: TGTGCCAGCAGTTTCAGGCCGTCCCGACAAGAGACCCAGTACTTC; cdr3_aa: CASSFRPSRQETQYF
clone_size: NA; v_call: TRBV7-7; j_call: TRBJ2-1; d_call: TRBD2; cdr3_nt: TGTGCCAGCAGCCATGGGGGGGACAATGAGCAGTTCTTC; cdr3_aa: CASSHGGDNEQFF
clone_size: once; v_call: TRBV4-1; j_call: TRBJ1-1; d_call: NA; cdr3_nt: TGCGCCAGCAGCCAAGATCGAGCAGTAGAAGCTTTCTTT; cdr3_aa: CASSQDRAVEAFF
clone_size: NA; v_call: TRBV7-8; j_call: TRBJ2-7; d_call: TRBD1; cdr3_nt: TGTGCCAGCAGCATCCACAGGGGGCCGAGCTCCTACGAGCAGTACTTC; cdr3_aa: CASSIHRGPSSYEQYF
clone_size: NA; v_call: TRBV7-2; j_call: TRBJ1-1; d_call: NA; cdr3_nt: TGTGCCAGCAGCTGGACTTCGACAAACGAAGCTTTCTTT; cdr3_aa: CASSWTSTNEAFF
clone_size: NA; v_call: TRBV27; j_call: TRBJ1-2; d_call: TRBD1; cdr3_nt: TGTGCCAGCAAGGACAGGGCTAGCTACACCTTC; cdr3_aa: CASKDRASYTF
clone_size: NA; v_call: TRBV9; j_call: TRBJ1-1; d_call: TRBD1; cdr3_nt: TGTGCCAGCACCCCTTTGGACAGGCTTCAGTTGGGCACTGAAGCTTTCTTT; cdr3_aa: CASTPLDRLQLGTEAFF
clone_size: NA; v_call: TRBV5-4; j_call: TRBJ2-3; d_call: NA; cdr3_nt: TGTGCCAGCACGGCGGCTAGCACAGATACGCAGTATTTT; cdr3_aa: CASTAASTDTQYF
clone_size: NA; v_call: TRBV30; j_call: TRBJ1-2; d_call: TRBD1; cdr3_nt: TGTGCCTGGAGTATCCTTGGACAGGGCGGGGATGGCTACACCTTC; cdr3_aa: CAWSILGQGGDGYTF
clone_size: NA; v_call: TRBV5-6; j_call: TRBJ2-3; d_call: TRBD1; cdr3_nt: TGTGCCAGCAGCGGTACAGGGGACGCCTCTCCAGATACGCAGTATTTT; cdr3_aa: CASSGTGDASPDTQYF
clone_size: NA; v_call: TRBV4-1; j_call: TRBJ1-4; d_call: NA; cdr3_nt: TGCGCCAGCAGCCAAGATCCGTATCCAGGAACTAATGAAAAACTGTTTTTT; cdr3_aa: CASSQDPYPGTNEKLFF
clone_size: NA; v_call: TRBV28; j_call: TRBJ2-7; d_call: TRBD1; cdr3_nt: TGTGCCAGCAGTATATTATCCGGGACAGGGTTTTTTGTCGAGCAGTACTTC; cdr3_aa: CASSILSGTGFFVEQYF
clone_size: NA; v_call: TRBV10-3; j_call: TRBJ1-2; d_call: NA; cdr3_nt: TGTGCCATCAGTGAGTCGGCGGACAGCCGTTATGGCTACACCTTC; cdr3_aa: CAISESADSRYGYTF
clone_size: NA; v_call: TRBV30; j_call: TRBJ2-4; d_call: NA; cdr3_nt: TGTGCCTGGTCTAGTGGGTTGAGGGGGGAGGTGGTCAAAAACATTCAGTACTTC; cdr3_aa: CAWSSGLRGEVVKNIQYF
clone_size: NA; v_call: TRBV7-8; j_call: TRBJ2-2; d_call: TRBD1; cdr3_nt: TGTGCCAGCAGCTCGGGTCCCGGGACAGGGGCGGCCGGGGAGCTGTTTTTT; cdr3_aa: CASSSGPGTGAAGELFF
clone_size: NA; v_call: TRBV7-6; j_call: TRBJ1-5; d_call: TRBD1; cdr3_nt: TGTGCCAGCAGCTTAGGCCCCGGGACAGCAGATCAGCCCCAGCATTTT; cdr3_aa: CASSLGPGTADQPQHF
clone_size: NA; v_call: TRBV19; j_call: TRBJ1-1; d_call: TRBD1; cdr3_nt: TGTGCCAGTAGTATTGGGACAGGGGGGATGAACACTGAAGCTTTCTTT; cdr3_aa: CASSIGTGGMNTEAFF
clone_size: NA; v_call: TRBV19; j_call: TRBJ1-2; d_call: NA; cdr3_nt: TGTGCCAGTAGTATAGGGGTCGCAGGAGGCTACACCTTC; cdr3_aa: CASSIGVAGGYTF
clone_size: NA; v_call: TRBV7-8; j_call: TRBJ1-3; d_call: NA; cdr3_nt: TGTGCCAGCAGCTTAGGACCGGGGGGAAACACCATATATTTT; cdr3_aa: CASSLGPGGNTIYF
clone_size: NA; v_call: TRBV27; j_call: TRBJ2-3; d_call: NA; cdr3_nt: TGTGCCAGCAGTTCCACCCACTTCGATACGCAGTATTTT; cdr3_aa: CASSSTHFDTQYF
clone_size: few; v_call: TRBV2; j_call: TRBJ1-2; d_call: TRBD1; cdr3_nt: TGTGCCAGCAGTGAAGTCCCCGGGACAGGGGATGGCTACACCTTC; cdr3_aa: CASSEVPGTGDGYTF
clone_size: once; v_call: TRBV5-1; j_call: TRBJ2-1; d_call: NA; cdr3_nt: TGCGCCAGCAGCTCTAATACTAAGAATGAGCAGTTCTTC; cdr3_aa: CASSSNTKNEQFF
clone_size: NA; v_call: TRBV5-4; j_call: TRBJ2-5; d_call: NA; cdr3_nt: TGTGCCAGCAGCCCATACAAAGAGACCCAGTACTTC; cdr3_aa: CASSPYKETQYF
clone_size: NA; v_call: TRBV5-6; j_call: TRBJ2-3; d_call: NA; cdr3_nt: TGTGCCAGCAGCCTCGGGTCAGATACGCAGTATTTT; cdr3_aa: CASSLGSDTQYF
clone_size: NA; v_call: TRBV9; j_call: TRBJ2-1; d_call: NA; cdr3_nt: TGTGCCAGCAGCGGTTTACGGGACGCGGGTCTTGGGGAGCAGTTCTTC; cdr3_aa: CASSGLRDAGLGEQFF
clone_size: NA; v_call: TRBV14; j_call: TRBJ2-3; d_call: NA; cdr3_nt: TGTGCCAGCAGCCAGGGTTTCACAGATACGCAGTATTTT; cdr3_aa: CASSQGFTDTQYF
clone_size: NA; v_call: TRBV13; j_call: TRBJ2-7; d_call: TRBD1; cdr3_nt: TGTGCCAGCAGTTCAGGGACAGGGGGGGAGCAGTACTTC; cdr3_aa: CASSSGTGGEQYF
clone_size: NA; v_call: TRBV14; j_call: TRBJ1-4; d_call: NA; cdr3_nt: TGTGCCAGCAGCCTAGAAGGGCTAACTAATGAAAAACTGTTTTTT; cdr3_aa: CASSLEGLTNEKLFF
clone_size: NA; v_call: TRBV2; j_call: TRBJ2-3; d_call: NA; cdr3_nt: TGTGCCAGCAGGTACAGGGTGAACACAGATACGCAGTATTTT; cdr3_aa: CASRYRVNTDTQYF
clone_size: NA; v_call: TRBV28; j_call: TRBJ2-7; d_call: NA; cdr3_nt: TGTGCCGTGGCGGCAGGGGAACTCTACGAGCAGTACTTC; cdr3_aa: CAVAAGELYEQYF
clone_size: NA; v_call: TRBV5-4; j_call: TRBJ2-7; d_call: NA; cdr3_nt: TGTGCCAGCAGCCTAGGGGCTGGGAGCTCCTACGAGCAGTACTTC; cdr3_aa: CASSLGAGSSYEQYF
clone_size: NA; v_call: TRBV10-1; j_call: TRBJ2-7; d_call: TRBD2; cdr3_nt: TGCGCCAGCAGTGAGTCGAAGGGAGCGGGGGAGATCTACGAGCAGTACTTC; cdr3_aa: CASSESKGAGEIYEQYF
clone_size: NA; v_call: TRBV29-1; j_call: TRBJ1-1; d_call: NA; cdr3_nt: TGCAGCGTTGAGACAGGAGTGAACACTGAAGCTTTCTTT; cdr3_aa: CSVETGVNTEAFF
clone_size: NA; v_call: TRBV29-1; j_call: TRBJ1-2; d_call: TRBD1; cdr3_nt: TGCAGCGTTGTAGGACAGGGGGCTGTGTCTGGCTACACCTTC; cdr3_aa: CSVVGQGAVSGYTF
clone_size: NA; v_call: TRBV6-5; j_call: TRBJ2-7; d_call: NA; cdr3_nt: TGTGCCAGTAGCAATCGAAACTCCTACGAGCAGTACTTC; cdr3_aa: CASSNRNSYEQYF
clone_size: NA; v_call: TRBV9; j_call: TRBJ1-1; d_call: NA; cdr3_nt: TGTGCCAGCAGCGTAGAGGCAGGCGGGAACACTGAAGCTTTCTTT; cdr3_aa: CASSVEAGGNTEAFF